This is a list of T cell receptor beta chains from one sample in a study of blood T cell repertoires in COVID-19. Data came from immunoSEQ multiplex PCR; TCRdb stores just in-frame clones and leaves some out. This sample has around 360,000 clones; around 87% occur once, and the top ten carry 8.5% to 12%. Sequenced material: peripheral blood. All receptors derive from a woman aged 25 to 39 with COVID-19, enrolled during active disease. Both conserved end residues are part of each CDR3. The D gene is left open where the match is weak. The listing skips clone size in some rows; elsewhere it reads once, few, many or a size class.

clone_size: NA; v_call: TRBV2; d_call: NA; j_call: TRBJ2-7; cdr3_aa: CASSSYYEQYF; cdr3_nt: TGTGCCAGCAGTAGCTATTACGAGCAGTACTTC
clone_size: NA; v_call: TRBV11-2; d_call: TRBD1; j_call: TRBJ2-7; cdr3_aa: CASSPGQGDEQYF; cdr3_nt: TGTGCCAGCAGCCCGGGACAGGGTGATGAGCAGTACTTC
clone_size: NA; v_call: TRBV6-5; d_call: TRBD2; j_call: TRBJ2-1; cdr3_aa: CASSLGAGLADLF; cdr3_nt: TGTGCCAGCAGTCTAGGGGCTGGACTAGCGGACCTCTTC
clone_size: few; v_call: TRBV10-3; d_call: TRBD1; j_call: TRBJ2-7; cdr3_aa: CAISESPDRPQYF; cdr3_nt: TGTGCCATCAGTGAGTCCCCGGACAGGCCGCAGTACTTC
clone_size: NA; v_call: TRBV10-2; d_call: TRBD1; j_call: TRBJ2-7; cdr3_aa: CASRTGETYEQYF; cdr3_nt: TGCGCCAGCAGGACAGGGGAGACCTACGAGCAGTACTTC
clone_size: NA; v_call: TRBV9; d_call: TRBD1; j_call: TRBJ2-3; cdr3_aa: CASSPGTTGAYTQYF; cdr3_nt: TGTGCCAGCAGCCCAGGAACGACAGGGGCCTATACGCAGTATTTT
clone_size: NA; v_call: TRBV11-2; d_call: TRBD2; j_call: TRBJ2-4; cdr3_aa: CASSLMGGAENIQYF; cdr3_nt: TGTGCCAGCAGCTTAATGGGAGGGGCCGAGAACATTCAGTACTTC
clone_size: NA; v_call: TRBV3-1/TRBV3-2; d_call: TRBD2; j_call: TRBJ2-5; cdr3_aa: CASSQVAGGTQYF; cdr3_nt: TGTGCCAGCAGCCAGGTAGCGGGTGGGACCCAGTACTTC
clone_size: NA; v_call: TRBV12-3/TRBV12-4; d_call: NA; j_call: TRBJ2-7; cdr3_aa: CASSLSNEQYF; cdr3_nt: TGTGCCAGCAGTTTAAGCAACGAGCAGTACTTC
clone_size: NA; v_call: TRBV25-1; d_call: NA; j_call: TRBJ2-2; cdr3_aa: CASSDLNIGELFF; cdr3_nt: TGTGCCAGCAGTGATCTCAACATCGGGGAGCTGTTTTTT
clone_size: NA; v_call: TRBV5-5; d_call: TRBD1; j_call: TRBJ2-5; cdr3_aa: CASSHWGQGETQYF; cdr3_nt: TGTGCCAGCAGCCACTGGGGACAGGGAGAGACCCAGTACTTC
clone_size: NA; v_call: TRBV11-2; d_call: TRBD1; j_call: TRBJ2-7; cdr3_aa: CASSFGTAYEQYF; cdr3_nt: TGTGCCAGCAGCTTCGGGACAGCCTACGAGCAGTACTTC
clone_size: NA; v_call: TRBV3-1/TRBV3-2; d_call: NA; j_call: TRBJ1-1; cdr3_aa: CASSLEDTEAFF; cdr3_nt: TGTGCCAGCAGCCTTGAGGACACTGAAGCTTTCTTT
clone_size: NA; v_call: TRBV5-4; d_call: TRBD1; j_call: TRBJ2-1; cdr3_aa: CASRPGTGDNEQFF; cdr3_nt: TGTGCCAGCAGACCGGGCACAGGGGACAATGAGCAGTTCTTC
clone_size: NA; v_call: TRBV5-4; d_call: NA; j_call: TRBJ2-5; cdr3_aa: CASSPGLRATQYF; cdr3_nt: TGTGCCAGCAGCCCGGGACTCCGGGCGACCCAGTACTTC
clone_size: few; v_call: TRBV4-2; d_call: TRBD2; j_call: TRBJ2-5; cdr3_aa: CASSQEGTSGRRETQYF; cdr3_nt: TGTGCCAGCAGCCAAGAAGGGACTAGCGGGAGGAGAGAGACCCAGTACTTC
clone_size: NA; v_call: TRBV28; d_call: NA; j_call: TRBJ2-7; cdr3_aa: CASSLSLQGYEQYF; cdr3_nt: TGTGCCAGCAGTTTATCTCTACAGGGCTACGAGCAGTACTTC
clone_size: NA; v_call: TRBV2; d_call: TRBD1; j_call: TRBJ1-3; cdr3_aa: CASTSTGSGNTIYF; cdr3_nt: TGTGCCAGCACCTCGACAGGGAGTGGAAACACCATATATTTT
clone_size: NA; v_call: TRBV7-8; d_call: NA; j_call: TRBJ2-6; cdr3_aa: CASSSNRAGANVLTF; cdr3_nt: TGTGCCAGCAGCTCGAACAGGGCTGGGGCCAACGTCCTGACTTTC
clone_size: NA; v_call: TRBV19; d_call: TRBD1; j_call: TRBJ1-1; cdr3_aa: CASSTRQGWMNTEAFF; cdr3_nt: TGTGCCAGTAGTACCCGACAGGGATGGATGAACACTGAAGCTTTCTTT
clone_size: NA; v_call: TRBV10-1; d_call: TRBD2; j_call: TRBJ2-1; cdr3_aa: CASSPSGPYNEQFF; cdr3_nt: TGCGCCAGCAGTCCTAGCGGACCCTACAATGAGCAGTTCTTC
clone_size: NA; v_call: TRBV5-1; d_call: NA; j_call: TRBJ2-7; cdr3_aa: CASSRATGSYEQYF; cdr3_nt: TGCGCCAGCAGCCGAGCGACAGGCTCCTACGAGCAGTACTTC
clone_size: NA; v_call: TRBV30; d_call: TRBD1; j_call: TRBJ2-2; cdr3_aa: CAWTGTGETGELFF; cdr3_nt: TGTGCCTGGACCGGGACAGGGGAAACCGGGGAGCTGTTTTTT
clone_size: NA; v_call: TRBV6-1; d_call: NA; j_call: TRBJ1-2; cdr3_aa: CASSEDRGNYGYTF; cdr3_nt: TGTGCCAGCAGTGAAGACCGGGGGAACTATGGCTACACCTTC
clone_size: NA; v_call: TRBV29-1; d_call: NA; j_call: TRBJ1-2; cdr3_aa: CSGKGLQAGGYTF; cdr3_nt: TGCAGCGGGAAGGGTCTCCAGGCGGGAGGCTACACCTTC
clone_size: NA; v_call: TRBV6-5; d_call: TRBD2; j_call: TRBJ2-2; cdr3_aa: CASSSGLAGLTGELFF; cdr3_nt: TGTGCCAGCAGTTCCGGACTAGCGGGACTCACCGGGGAGCTGTTTTTT
clone_size: NA; v_call: TRBV30; d_call: TRBD2; j_call: TRBJ2-2; cdr3_aa: CAWEATSGVNTGELFF; cdr3_nt: TGTGCCTGGGAAGCTACTAGCGGGGTGAACACCGGGGAGCTGTTTTTT
clone_size: NA; v_call: TRBV29-1; d_call: NA; j_call: TRBJ1-1; cdr3_aa: CSVESVTEAFF; cdr3_nt: TGCAGCGTTGAGTCCGTTACTGAAGCTTTCTTT
clone_size: once; v_call: TRBV28; d_call: TRBD2; j_call: TRBJ2-5; cdr3_aa: CASSYGAGGRETQYF; cdr3_nt: TGTGCCAGCAGTTATGGAGCGGGAGGGCGAGAGACCCAGTACTTC
clone_size: NA; v_call: TRBV28; d_call: NA; j_call: TRBJ1-3; cdr3_aa: CASSPTFSGNTIYF; cdr3_nt: TGTGCCAGCAGTCCGACATTCTCTGGAAACACCATATATTTT
clone_size: NA; v_call: TRBV6-2/TRBV6-3; d_call: NA; j_call: TRBJ2-7; cdr3_aa: CASSPDIYEQYF; cdr3_nt: TGTGCCAGCAGCCCGGACATCTACGAGCAGTACTTC
clone_size: NA; v_call: TRBV6-5; d_call: TRBD1; j_call: TRBJ2-7; cdr3_aa: CASRLGQASPYEQYF; cdr3_nt: TGTGCCAGCAGACTGGGACAGGCATCCCCCTACGAGCAGTACTTC
clone_size: NA; v_call: TRBV7-9; d_call: NA; j_call: TRBJ2-2; cdr3_aa: CASSLSTGELFF; cdr3_nt: TGTGCCAGCAGCCTCTCCACCGGGGAGCTGTTTTTT
clone_size: NA; v_call: TRBV19; d_call: TRBD2; j_call: TRBJ2-7; cdr3_aa: CASSIRRGSSYEQYF; cdr3_nt: TGTGCCAGTAGTATAAGACGCGGGAGCTCCTACGAGCAGTACTTC
clone_size: NA; v_call: TRBV30; d_call: TRBD2; j_call: TRBJ2-3; cdr3_aa: CAWSALAGSTDTQYF; cdr3_nt: TGTGCCTGGAGTGCACTAGCGGGAAGCACAGATACGCAGTATTTT
clone_size: NA; v_call: TRBV2; d_call: TRBD1; j_call: TRBJ2-7; cdr3_aa: CASSDGTDSYEQYF; cdr3_nt: TGTGCCAGCAGTGACGGGACAGATTCCTACGAGCAGTACTTC
clone_size: NA; v_call: TRBV24-1; d_call: TRBD1; j_call: TRBJ2-3; cdr3_aa: CATSDLQTGAQDTQYF; cdr3_nt: TGTGCCACCAGTGATTTGCAGACAGGGGCGCAAGATACGCAGTATTTT
clone_size: NA; v_call: TRBV5-6; d_call: TRBD2; j_call: TRBJ2-1; cdr3_aa: CASSFLLANQYNEQFF; cdr3_nt: TGTGCCAGCAGCTTCCTACTAGCGAACCAATACAATGAGCAGTTCTTC
clone_size: NA; v_call: TRBV19; d_call: TRBD2; j_call: TRBJ2-3; cdr3_aa: CASREASGLSTDTQYF; cdr3_nt: TGTGCCAGTCGAGAGGCTAGCGGGCTTAGCACAGATACGCAGTATTTT
clone_size: NA; v_call: TRBV10-1; d_call: TRBD2; j_call: TRBJ2-7; cdr3_aa: CASSESRGLALNYF; cdr3_nt: TGCGCCAGCAGTGAGTCAAGGGGACTAGCCCTGAATTACTTC
clone_size: NA; v_call: TRBV28; d_call: TRBD1; j_call: TRBJ1-2; cdr3_aa: CASSGGQRNYGYTF; cdr3_nt: TGTGCCAGCAGTGGGGGACAGAGAAACTATGGCTACACCTTC
clone_size: NA; v_call: TRBV2; d_call: NA; j_call: TRBJ1-3; cdr3_aa: CASRTGSGNTIYF; cdr3_nt: TGTGCCAGCAGGACAGGATCTGGAAACACCATATATTTT
clone_size: NA; v_call: TRBV30; d_call: TRBD2; j_call: TRBJ2-3; cdr3_aa: CAWNWAGGPGDTQYF; cdr3_nt: TGTGCCTGGAATTGGGCGGGAGGGCCTGGAGATACGCAGTATTTT
clone_size: NA; v_call: TRBV27; d_call: NA; j_call: TRBJ2-6; cdr3_aa: CASSTGPYSGANVLTF; cdr3_nt: TGTGCCAGCAGTACAGGCCCATACTCTGGGGCCAACGTCCTGACTTTC
clone_size: once; v_call: TRBV5-4; d_call: NA; j_call: TRBJ1-1; cdr3_aa: CASSLVQGSTEAFF; cdr3_nt: TGTGCCAGCAGCTTGGTCCAGGGAAGCACTGAAGCTTTCTTT
clone_size: NA; v_call: TRBV27; d_call: NA; j_call: TRBJ1-4; cdr3_aa: CASSFLGATNEKLFF; cdr3_nt: TGTGCCAGCAGTTTCCTAGGGGCAACTAATGAAAAACTGTTTTTT